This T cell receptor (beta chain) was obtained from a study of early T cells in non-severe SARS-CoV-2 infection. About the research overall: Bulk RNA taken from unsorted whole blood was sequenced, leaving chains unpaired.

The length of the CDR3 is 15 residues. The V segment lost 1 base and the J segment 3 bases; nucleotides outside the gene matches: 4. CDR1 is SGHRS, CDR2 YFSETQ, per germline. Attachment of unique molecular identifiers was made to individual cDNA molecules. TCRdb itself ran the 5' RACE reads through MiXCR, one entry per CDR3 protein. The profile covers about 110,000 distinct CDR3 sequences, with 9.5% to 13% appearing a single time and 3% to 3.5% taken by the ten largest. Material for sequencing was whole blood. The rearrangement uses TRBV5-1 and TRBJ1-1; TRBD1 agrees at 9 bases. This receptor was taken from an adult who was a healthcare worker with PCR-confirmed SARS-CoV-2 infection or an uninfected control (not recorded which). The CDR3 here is CASSLWRTGDTEAFF. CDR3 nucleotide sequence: TGCGCCAGCAGCTTGTGGCGGACAGGGGACACTGAAGCTTTCTTT.